These T cell receptor beta chains were read from a single sample in a study of T cells after yellow fever vaccination. From the 5' RACE reads, TCRdb called clonotypes with MiXCR, one entry per CDR3 protein. The data hold about 160,000 distinct CDR3 sequences, with around 7.3% observed a single time. Specimen: CD4+ T cells sorted from PBMCs, collected 5 days after the first yellow fever vaccination. All receptors come from a man aged 18 to 30 who received the YFV17D yellow fever vaccine. Each CDR3 is given with its conserved first and last residue. The D gene is left open where the match is weak.

CDR3 protein: CAWSGQMNTEAFF
V gene: TRBV30
D gene: -
CDR3 length: 13

CDR3 protein: CASSEVGGGNTEAFF
V gene: TRBV2
D gene: -
CDR3 length: 15

CDR3 protein: CASTDRGEQYF
V gene: TRBV6-1
D gene: -
CDR3 length: 11

CDR3 protein: CASSSEPMNTEAFF
V gene: TRBV5-1
D gene: -
CDR3 length: 14

CDR3 protein: CASRINRGDTEAFF
V gene: TRBV19
D gene: TRBD1
CDR3 length: 14

CDR3 protein: CASSLTAGGITDTQYF
V gene: TRBV5-1
D gene: TRBD2
CDR3 length: 16

CDR3 protein: CASSLEATVNTGELFF
V gene: TRBV7-6
D gene: -
CDR3 length: 16

CDR3 protein: CASSVPGAGANVLTF
V gene: TRBV12-3/TRBV12-4
D gene: -
CDR3 length: 15

CDR3 protein: CASSFRVEPGREAFF
V gene: TRBV11-2
D gene: -
CDR3 length: 15

CDR3 protein: CASSDRAIEQFF
V gene: TRBV6-1
D gene: -
CDR3 length: 12

CDR3 protein: CASSEYYAPTAGGGDYYEQYF
V gene: TRBV25-1
D gene: TRBD2
CDR3 length: 21

CDR3 protein: CASGTGEFHEQFF
V gene: TRBV12-3/TRBV12-4
D gene: TRBD1
CDR3 length: 13

CDR3 protein: CATSDFGQGSGNEQFF
V gene: TRBV24-1
D gene: TRBD1
CDR3 length: 16

CDR3 protein: CASSFLQETQYF
V gene: TRBV12-3/TRBV12-4
D gene: -
CDR3 length: 12

CDR3 protein: CASSFSRVQDTQYF
V gene: TRBV7-2
D gene: -
CDR3 length: 14

CDR3 protein: CASSLAQGAGYGYTF
V gene: TRBV5-1
D gene: -
CDR3 length: 15

CDR3 protein: CSARNNRAGNTIYF
V gene: TRBV20-1
D gene: -
CDR3 length: 14

CDR3 protein: CSVEIYGDEQFF
V gene: TRBV29-1
D gene: -
CDR3 length: 12

CDR3 protein: CASNRRGQPYGYTF
V gene: TRBV6-2/TRBV6-3
D gene: -
CDR3 length: 14

CDR3 protein: CSAQRWKGTEAFF
V gene: TRBV20-1
D gene: -
CDR3 length: 13